This T cell receptor (beta chain) is drawn from a study of cytomegalovirus exposure and HLA in healthy donors. Study information: Out of 350 to 400 genotyped donors, less than 90% belonged to the Caucasian-associated ancestry cluster.

The V gene end was trimmed by 2 bases and the J gene end by 8 bases; junction bases not matched to a gene: 12. The CDR3 loop spans 16 amino acids. Germline assignment: CDR1 LGHNT and CDR2 FRNRAP. Study-wide results and caveats: Data from an earlier analysis indicated that most TCR beta V segments were productive either about 90% or about 30% of the time. A likely sequencing artifact accounted for one observed cluster of highly shared sequence variants.

Use of 60 Vbeta and 13 Jbeta primers characterized the PCR. The table came from immunoSEQ multiplex PCR; TCRdb's copy has only in-frame clones and leaves some out. The sample holds 73,000 or so clones, around 77% seen once. Details on this clone: Its matching antigen is unknown.

This TCR derives from a man aged 45-60 years in good health and CMV-seronegative. The sample comprised PBMCs. The J gene is TRBJ1-2, the V gene TRBV12-5, with TRBD1 matching over 9 bases. The CDR3 DNA reads TGTGCTAGTGGTTTGCGAGTCGGGACAGGGTTTGGCGGCTACACCTTC. This sequence encodes CASGLRVGTGFGGYTF. Looking up the rest from reference TRBV12-5 and TRBJ1-2 gives the full variable domain: DARVTQTPRHKVTEMGQEVTMRCQPILGHNTVFWYRQTMMQGLELLAYFRNRAPLDDSGMPKDRFSAEMPDATLATLKIQPSEPRDSAVYFCASGLRVGTGFGGYTFGSGTRLTVV.